Below are 14 T cell receptor beta chains sequenced from a single sample in a study of molecular identifiers for immune sequencing clone quantification (dated by TCRdb to 2017 to 2018). The library was obtained by PCR. The instrument was an Illumina HiSeq 4000. Starting from the raw public reads, TCRdb applied fastp trimming at Q25, assembled clones with MiXCR and retained in-frame beta chains. Duplicate CDR3 protein sequences are folded into a single record with the most common DNA and genes. The sample table shows 60,000 to 70,000 distinct CDR3 sequences, and around 18% are seen once. Over 1.3% of the sample is held by the ten biggest clonotypes. Sequencing input: naive CD8+ T cells from blood, with Jurkat cell RNA spiked in. Explained via the paper, the cell subset or site label denotes: FACS-sorted CD8+CD4-CCR7+CD45RA+ naive T cells. The source is a human donor in good health. Some libraries in this study had Jurkat cell RNA spiked in.

As to this clonotype: This sequence may be a read error, since a much larger clone differs from it by one base. The chain joins TRBV28 to TRBJ1-1; possibly TRBD1 for D (5 bases). The germline CDR1 and CDR2 sequences are MDHEN and SYDVKM. The CDR3 sequence is 13 residues long. For the CDR3, the DNA is TGTGCCGGCAGTTTTCAGGGATACACTGAAGCTTTCTTT. Protein: CAGSFQGYTEAFF.

This clonotype was counted many times. The chain has TRBV4-1 and TRBJ1-6; D not certain. V was clipped by 1 base and J by 7 bases, with 17 bases between them. CDR3 size: 17 residues. Per germline, CDR1 MGHRA and CDR2 YSYEKL. The CDR3 DNA reads as TGCGCCAGCAGCCAAGTGTACCTGGGAGAGCTAAATTCACCCCTCCACTTT. Its protein product is CASSQVYLGELNSPLHF.

The chain carries TRBV27 and TRBJ2-3; D unresolved. The ends were cut back, 2 bases at V and 0 bases at J, with 15 bases in the middle. The CDR3 length is 17 residues. Germline-derived CDR1 and CDR2 are MNHEY and SMNVEV (reference sequence). CDR3 coding DNA: TGTGCCAGCAGTTTAACACGCGACAAATCTAGCACAGATACGCAGTATTTT. It codes for CASSLTRDKSSTDTQYF.

There are many counts of this clonotype. CDR3 residues: CASRGNTQYF. DNA for the CDR3: TGTGCCAGCAGAGGGAATACGCAGTATTTT. The rearrangement joins TRBV6-2 or TRBV6-3 to TRBJ2-3; D is undetermined. Germline V gene lookup returns CDR1 MNHEY and CDR2 SVGEGT. This CDR3 is 10 amino acids long. The germline V and J ends were trimmed by 6 bases and 7 bases, with 5 bases remaining between them.

The chain recombines TRBV5-6 with TRBJ2-2; 14 bases fit TRBD2. The V and J ends lost 3 bases and 7 bases, in that order; junction bases with no gene match: 8. Per germline, CDR1 SGHDT and CDR2 YYEEEE. The CDR3 has 17 amino acids. For the CDR3, the DNA is TGTGCCAGCAGCTGGGACCCGGGACTAGCGGGAGACGGGGAGCTGTTTTTT. Translation gives CASSWDPGLAGDGELFF.

The rearrangement links TRBV29-1 to TRBJ2-1, with 8 bases aligning to TRBD2. Germline V CDR1 and CDR2: SQVTM, ANQGSEA. This CDR3 comprises 12 residues. Unmatched junction bases numbered 9, after V lost 8 bases and J lost 9 bases. Here the CDR3 DNA reads TGCAGCCCCATAGCGGGACCGGGTGAGCAGTTCTTC. Residues: CSPIAGPGEQFF.

The V call is TRBV7-9, the J call TRBJ2-1; D not resolved. V gave up 6 bases and J gave up 0 bases, with 15 bases separating them. Germline V lookup: CDR1 SEHNR, CDR2 FQNEAQ (reference sequence). The CDR3 spans 16 residues. The CDR3: CASRDSRASSYNEQFF. In nucleotides, the CDR3 is TGTGCCAGCAGGGATAGCCGGGCGAGCTCCTACAATGAGCAGTTCTTC. The whole variable domain, remainder taken from reference TRBV7-9 and TRBJ2-1, is DTGVSQNPRHKITKRGQNVTFRCDPISEHNRLYWYRQTLGQGPEFLTYFQNEAQLEKSRLLSDRFSAERPKGSFSTLEIQRTEQGDSAMYLCASRDSRASSYNEQFFGPGTRLTVL.

This clonotype came up many times. The chain has TRBV29-1 and TRBJ2-7, with no clear D. There are 13 residues in the CDR3. The V gene lost 4 bases and the J gene lost 4 bases, with 14 bases spanning the gap. Germline CDR1 SQVTM, CDR2 ANQGSEA. CDR3 region: CSVVGQETYEQYF. The CDR3 coding sequence is TGCAGCGTTGTAGGGCAGGAAACTTACGAGCAGTACTTC.

The gene calls are TRBV27 and TRBJ1-5, with D hard to call. There are 13 residues in the CDR3. Trimming took 1 base from V and 1 from J, leaving 2 bases between them. The V gene's germline CDR1 is MNHEY and CDR2 SMNVEV (reference sequence). The CDR3 reads CASSLFSNQPQHF. CDR3 DNA: TGTGCCAGCAGTTTATTCAGCAATCAGCCCCAGCATTTT.

V usage is TRBV27 and J usage is TRBJ1-2; D not certain. The CDR3 length is 12 residues. Germline V gene sequence: CDR1 MNHEY, CDR2 SMNVEV (reference sequence). The ends were cut back, 6 bases at V and 12 bases at J, with 17 bases in the middle. CDR3 residues: CASRPGYGGNTF. In DNA form, the CDR3 reads TGTGCCAGCAGACCCGGATACGGCGGCAACACCTTC.

The gene calls are TRBV10-3 and TRBJ1-1, with a possible D match to TRBD1 (6 bases). This CDR3 spans 15 amino acids. Trimming took 6 bases from V and 1 from J, leaving 15 bases between them. Looked up from germline, CDR1 is ENHRY and CDR2 is SYGVKD. CDR3 coding DNA: TGTGCCATCAGACTGGGGGGCGAGGGGAACACTGAAGCTTTCTTT. Amino acid sequence: CAIRLGGEGNTEAFF.

This clonotype came up many times. V gene TRBV4-1 combines with J gene TRBJ2-4; 7 bases agree with TRBD2. The V segment lost 2 bases and the J segment 9 bases; nucleotides outside the gene matches: 13. The V gene's germline CDR1 is MGHRA and CDR2 YSYEKL. The CDR3 sequence is 16 residues long. The CDR3, as DNA: TGCGCCAGCAGCCAATCCGGACTAGTTGGGGAAGTCATTCAGTACTTC. Its translation is CASSQSGLVGEVIQYF.

This clonotype appeared many times. The rearrangement uses TRBV27 and TRBJ2-7, with a weak D call TRBD1 (6 bases). Germline CDR1 MNHEY, CDR2 SMNVEV (reference sequence). The CDR3 runs 15 residues. V was trimmed by 5 bases and J by 3 bases, leaving 17 bases between them. This chain's CDR3 is CASSLSPGGYYEQYF. As DNA, the CDR3 is TGTGCCAGCAGTCTCAGTCCTGGGGGCTACTACGAGCAGTACTTC.

This clonotype has only a few counts. The chain combines TRBV9 with TRBJ2-1; perhaps TRBD1 as D (6 bases). The CDR3 loop spans 14 amino acids. The germline V gene has CDR1 SGDLS and CDR2 YYNGEE. V lost 0 bases, J lost 9 bases, and 13 bases lay in between. CDR3 residues: CASSVGGTQGEQFF. The CDR3 DNA sequence: TGTGCCAGCAGCGTAGGTGGGACACAGGGTGAGCAGTTCTTC. Using reference TRBV9 and TRBJ2-1 for the parts outside the CDR3, the full variable domain is DSGVTQTPKHLITATGQRVTLRCSPRSGDLSVYWYQQSLDQGLQFLIQYYNGEERAKGNILERFSAQQFPDLHSELNLSSLELGDSALYFCASSVGGTQGEQFFGPGTRLTVL.